What follows are 11 T cell receptor beta chains derived from one specimen sequenced in a study of identical twins. MiXCR was run by TCRdb on the 5' RACE reads, yielding one entry per CDR3 protein. The sample shows about 660,000 distinct CDR3 sequences, about 9.4% of them seen only once. The data were also submitted as part of a second study, on yellow fever vaccine responses in identical twins.

Specimen: PBMCs. All receptors derive from a woman between 18 and 30 years old in good health.

This sequence joins TRBV18 and TRBJ1-5, with D perhaps TRBD1 (5 bases). V was cut by 6 bases and J by 3 bases, with 15 bases left in between. This CDR3 has 15 residues. Germline lookup yields CDR1 KGHSH and CDR2 LQKENI. The CDR3 region is CASSLSVRDNQPQHF. The CDR3 DNA is TGTGCCAGCTCCCTTTCCGTCAGGGACAATCAGCCCCAGCATTTT.

This clonotype was detected ten times or more. This chain uses TRBV27 with TRBJ2-7; D unresolved. The V end was cut by 0 bases, the J end by 3 bases, with 6 bases between. Germline CDR1 MNHEY, CDR2 SMNVEV (reference sequence). The CDR3 totals 13 residues. CDR3 nucleotide sequence: TGTGCCAGCAGTTTATCAGTATTCTACGAGCAGTACTTC. Translation gives CASSLSVFYEQYF.

This chain links TRBV2 with TRBJ2-1, with 12 positions matching TRBD2. CDR3 length equals 18 residues. CDR1 is SNHLY, CDR2 FYNNEI, per germline. J was trimmed by 0 bases and V by 0 bases; bases with no gene match: 3. Here the CDR3 reads CASSEAGLAGFSYNEQFF. In DNA, the CDR3 is TGTGCCAGCAGTGAAGCGGGACTAGCGGGTTTCTCCTACAATGAGCAGTTCTTC. Looking up the rest from reference TRBV2 and TRBJ2-1 gives the full variable domain: EPEVTQTPSHQVTQMGQEVILRCVPISNHLYFYWYRQILGQKVEFLVSFYNNEISEKSEIFDDQFSVERPDGSNFTLKIRSTKLEDSAMYFCASSEAGLAGFSYNEQFFGPGTRLTVL.

In its sample, this clonotype was seen many times. This rearrangement joins TRBV6-1 to TRBJ2-7; 8 bases fit TRBD1. The V and J ends lost 11 bases and 2 bases, in that order; junction bases with no gene match: 11. This CDR3 contains 14 residues. From germline, CDR1 is MNHNS and CDR2 SASEGT. CDR3 DNA sequence: TGTGCCGCATCCCCGACAGGGGTTCCCTACGAGCAGTACTTC. As protein: CAASPTGVPYEQYF.

This clonotype came up many times. The V call is TRBV6-5, the J call TRBJ2-5; D uncertain. This CDR3 is 16 amino acids long. In germline, CDR1 is MNHEY, CDR2 SVGAGI. The V gene lost 4 bases and the J gene lost 0 bases, with 15 bases spanning the gap. The CDR3 here is CASSSFGRTNQETQYF. The CDR3 bases are TGTGCCAGCAGTTCCTTCGGACGGACCAACCAAGAGACCCAGTACTTC.

This clonotype has a handful of counts. The chain employs TRBV5-1 and TRBJ2-3; 7 nucleotides agree with TRBD2. This CDR3 region has 17 residues. CDR1 and CDR2 from the germline V gene are SGHRS and YFSETQ. The J segment lost 0 bases and the V segment lost 0 bases, leaving 7 bases of the junction unmatched. The CDR3 DNA follows: TGCGCCAGCAGCTTGGAAAGCGGGGTCTCTAGCACAGATACGCAGTATTTT. Protein product: CASSLESGVSSTDTQYF. Based on the CDR3 plus reference TRBV5-1 and TRBJ2-3, the full variable domain is KAGVTQTPRYLIKTRGQQVTLSCSPISGHRSVSWYQQTPGQGLQFLFEYFSETQRNKGNFPGRFSGRQFSNSRSEMNVSTLELGDSALYLCASSLESGVSSTDTQYFGPGTRLTVL.

This clonotype was observed a few times. This sequence joins TRBV29-1 and TRBJ1-4; D possibly corresponds to TRBD1 (6 bases). Germline V lookup: CDR1 SQVTM, CDR2 ANQGSEA. The CDR3 runs 13 residues. The V and J ends lost 7 bases and 3 bases respectively, with 12 bases between them. Here the CDR3 reads CSATGASNEKLFF. CDR3 nucleotide sequence: TGCAGCGCCACGGGGGCATCTAATGAAAAACTGTTTTTT.

V is TRBV7-6 and J is TRBJ2-5; D gene ambiguous. V was trimmed by 4 bases and J by 1 base, leaving 13 bases between them. The CDR3 has 15 residues. Germline assignment: CDR1 SGHVS and CDR2 FNYEAQ. The CDR3 bases are TGTGCCAGCAGCTCGAAACTATTTCCCCAAGAGACCCAGTACTTC. Amino acids: CASSSKLFPQETQYF.

This clonotype was detected only a few times. The chain is built from TRBV12-3 or TRBV12-4 and TRBJ2-1; 12 bases map to TRBD2. The CDR3 covers 15 residues. Trimming removed 4 bases from V and 7 bases from J; junction bases left unmatched: 5. The CDR3 reads CASSSTSGGKNEQFF. The CDR3 DNA follows: TGTGCCAGCAGTTCTACTAGCGGGGGGAAGAATGAGCAGTTCTTC.

The chain uses TRBV20-1 and TRBJ2-1; D is tentatively TRBD1 or TRBD2 (5 bases each). The V gene lost 6 bases and the J gene lost 0 bases, with 9 bases spanning the gap. Looked up from germline, CDR1 is DFQATT and CDR2 is SNEGSKA (reference sequence). The CDR3 extends over 13 amino acids. The CDR3 nucleotides read TGCAGTGCCGGGACCGCCTCCTACAATGAGCAGTTCTTC. Translated: CSAGTASYNEQFF.

This chain links TRBV7-9 with TRBJ1-6, with a tentative D call TRBD1 (6 bases). The germline V gene encodes CDR1 SEHNR and CDR2 FQNEAQ (reference sequence). V lost 5 bases, J lost 7 bases, and 15 bases lay in between. This CDR3 region has 15 residues. The CDR3: CASSPGTPRNSPLHF. CDR3 nucleotide sequence: TGTGCCAGCAGCCCTGGGACACCTCGGAATTCACCCCTCCACTTT.